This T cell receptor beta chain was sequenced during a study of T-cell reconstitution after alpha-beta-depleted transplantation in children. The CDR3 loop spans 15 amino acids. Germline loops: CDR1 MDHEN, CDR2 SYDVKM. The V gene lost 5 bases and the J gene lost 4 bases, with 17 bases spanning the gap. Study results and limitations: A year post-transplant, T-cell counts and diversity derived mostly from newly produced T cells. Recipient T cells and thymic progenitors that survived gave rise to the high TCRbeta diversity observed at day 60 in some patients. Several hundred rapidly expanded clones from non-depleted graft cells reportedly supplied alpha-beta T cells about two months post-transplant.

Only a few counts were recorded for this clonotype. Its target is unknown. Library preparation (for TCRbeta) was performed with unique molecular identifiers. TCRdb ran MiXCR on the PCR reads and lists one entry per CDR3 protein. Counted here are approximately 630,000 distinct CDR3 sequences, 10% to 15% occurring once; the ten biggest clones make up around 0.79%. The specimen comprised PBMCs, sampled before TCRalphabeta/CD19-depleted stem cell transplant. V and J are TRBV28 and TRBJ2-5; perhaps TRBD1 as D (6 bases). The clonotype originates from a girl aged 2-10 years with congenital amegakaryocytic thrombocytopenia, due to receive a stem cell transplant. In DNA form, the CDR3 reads TGTGCCAGCAGTCCCAGGACAGTAGGGGCAGAGACCCAGTACTTC. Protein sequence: CASSPRTVGAETQYF.